These 15 T cell receptor beta chains came from one sample sequenced in a study of CD8 T cells in ankylosing spondylitis. A single record per CDR3 protein comes from TCRdb applying MiXCR to the 5' RACE reads. The data contain about 140,000 distinct CDR3 sequences, 30% to 40% of them singletons. Sequencing was done on a sample of synovial fluid, either unsorted or a sorted T cell fraction (not recorded which). The origin of the receptors is a male donor with ankylosing spondylitis.

The chain carries TRBV6-5 and TRBJ2-5; no clear D. V was shortened by 6 bases and J by 4 bases, with 15 bases between the two germline ends. Germline lookup yields CDR1 MNHEY and CDR2 SVGAGI. This CDR3 has 14 residues. The CDR3 DNA reads TGTGCCAGCAGATACGCTAACTACGTAGAGACCCAGTACTTC. Amino acids: CASRYANYVETQYF.

This clonotype was detected a few times. The J gene is TRBJ1-5, the V gene TRBV4-1; 7 nucleotides align to TRBD1. Germline V lookup: CDR1 MGHRA, CDR2 YSYEKL. V was clipped by 0 bases and J by 7 bases; unmatched bases: 12. CDR3 length equals 17 residues. Here the CDR3 DNA reads TGCGCCAGCAGCCAAGAAGGGGGCGGAGTGGTTATACAGCCCCAGCATTTT. Translated: CASSQEGGGVVIQPQHF.

This clonotype has ten or more counts. This chain links TRBV20-1 with TRBJ2-7; D gene uncertain. Germline assignment: CDR1 DFQATT and CDR2 SNEGSKA (reference sequence). The germline V and J ends were trimmed by 4 bases and 4 bases, with 11 bases remaining between them. This CDR3 is built from 12 residues. CDR3 DNA sequence: TGCAGTGCTAACCCCCCGGGTTACGAGCAGTACTTC. Residues: CSANPPGYEQYF.

The V and J genes are TRBV28 and TRBJ2-1, with 10 bases identical to TRBD2. J gave up 7 bases and V 1 base, and 4 bases lay outside the gene matches. CDR1 is MDHEN and CDR2 is SYDVKM in the germline V gene. The CDR3 runs to 15 residues. This CDR3 is CASSLFTSGNNEQFF. DNA of the CDR3: TGTGCCAGCAGTTTATTTACTAGCGGGAATAATGAGCAGTTCTTC.

The chain uses TRBV5-5 and TRBJ2-7, with TRBD1 matching over 7 bases. With 1 base clipped from V and 3 bases from J, the junction kept 7 bases outside the gene matches. Germline V gene data show CDR1 as SGHKS and CDR2 as YYEKEE (reference sequence). This CDR3 has 15 amino acids. CDR3 DNA: TGTGCCAGCAGCTTGTTTGAGGGACAGTTCTACGAGCAGTACTTC. This encodes CASSLFEGQFYEQYF.

The chain couples TRBV3-1 to TRBJ2-6, with D unresolved. The CDR3 length is 14 residues. From germline, CDR1 is LGHDT and CDR2 YNNKEL (reference sequence). V was shortened by 5 bases and J by 0 bases, with 5 bases between the two germline ends. CDR3 residues: CASSISSGANVLTF. CDR3 in DNA: TGTGCCAGCAGCATAAGCTCTGGGGCCAACGTCCTGACTTTC.

Only a few counts were recorded for this clonotype. This may be a read error, as it is one base from a much larger clone. This chain links TRBV7-9 with TRBJ1-1; D is possibly TRBD1 (5 bases). V dropped 0 bases and J dropped 4 bases, with 12 bases sitting between them. The CDR3 length is 15 residues. Germline lookup yields CDR1 SEHNR and CDR2 FQNEAQ (reference sequence). The CDR3 region is CASSLASRGRTEAFF. In nucleotides, the CDR3 is TGTGCCAGCAGCTTAGCTTCAAGGGGACGCACTGAAGCTTTCTTT.

V and J are TRBV20-1 and TRBJ2-1, with 7 bases aligning to TRBD2. Germline V lookup: CDR1 DFQATT, CDR2 SNEGSKA (reference sequence). This CDR3 contains 15 residues. V was clipped by 0 bases and J by 8 bases; unmatched bases: 10. CDR3 region: CSARDGGRAGDEQFF. Here the CDR3 DNA reads TGCAGTGCTAGAGATGGAGGGAGGGCAGGCGATGAGCAGTTCTTC.

This clonotype was found a few times. The chain employs TRBV20-1 and TRBJ1-1, with D possibly TRBD1 on 5 matching bases. This CDR3 has 12 amino acids. CDR1 is DFQATT, CDR2 SNEGSKA, per germline (reference sequence). Trimming removed 3 bases from V and 5 bases from J, with 10 bases in between. The CDR3 region has the DNA TGCAGTGCTAGTTCGGGGCGAACTGAAGCTTTCTTT. It is translated as CSASSGRTEAFF.

This clonotype came up a few times. The J gene is TRBJ1-1, the V gene TRBV18; no reliable D call. Deletions cut 3 bases from V and 1 base from J, with 12 bases between. Germline V gene sequence: CDR1 KGHSH, CDR2 LQKENI. The CDR3 runs 15 residues. The CDR3 nucleotides read TGTGCCAGCTCACCGGTGAGAGAAAAGAACACTGAAGCTTTCTTT. This encodes CASSPVREKNTEAFF.

This clonotype showed up many times. The junction differs from germline at one of its ends, possibly a read error. The CDR3 bases are TGTGCTAGCAGCTTAGGAGGTGTCCAGTACAATGAGCAGTTCTTC. This translates into CASSLGGVQYNEQFF. The gene calls are TRBV7-7 and TRBJ2-1, with D perhaps matching TRBD2 (5 bases). Looked up from germline, CDR1 is SSHAT and CDR2 is FNYEAQ (reference sequence). The CDR3 consists of 15 residues.

V is TRBV5-5 and J is TRBJ1-2; D perhaps matches TRBD1 (6 bases). The CDR3 covers 12 residues. The germline gives CDR1 SGHKS, CDR2 YYEKEE (reference sequence). Trimming stripped 7 bases from V and 2 bases from J, with 9 bases between. The CDR3 loop is CASGRGNYGYTF. The CDR3 nucleotides are TGTGCCAGCGGTAGGGGGAACTATGGCTACACCTTC. Drawing the rest from reference TRBV5-5 and TRBJ1-2, the complete variable domain is DAGVTQSPTHLIKTRGQQVTLRCSPISGHKSVSWYQQVLGQGPQFIFQYYEKEERGRGNFPDRFSARQFPNYSSELNVNALLLGDSALYLCASGRGNYGYTFGSGTRLTVV.

This chain links TRBV7-9 with TRBJ2-1, with TRBD1 matching 8 bases. Germline V gene lookup returns CDR1 SEHNR and CDR2 FQNEAQ (reference sequence). J gave up 2 bases and V 6 bases, and 3 bases lay outside the gene matches. The CDR3 spans 14 residues. The CDR3 coding sequence is TGTGCCAGCAGTGGACAGGGCACCTACAATGAGCAGTTCTTC. Translating it yields CASSGQGTYNEQFF.

The chain uses TRBV28 and TRBJ1-1; D may be TRBD1 (5 bases). The V gene's germline CDR1 is MDHEN and CDR2 SYDVKM. V was shortened by 6 bases and J by 4 bases, with 15 bases between the two germline ends. The CDR3 runs 14 residues. For the CDR3, the DNA is TGTGCCAGCAGCAGGTCGGGGGAGGGCACTGAAGCTTTCTTT. Amino acid sequence: CASSRSGEGTEAFF.

The chain employs TRBV6-2 or TRBV6-3 and TRBJ2-4, with 7 bases matching TRBD2. Germline CDR1 MNHEY, CDR2 SVGEGT. The trim removed 6 bases at V and 9 bases at J, leaving 8 bases unmatched. This CDR3 comprises 13 residues. The CDR3 loop is CASSEGTTSIQYF. The DNA for the CDR3 is TGTGCCAGCAGCGAAGGGACTACCTCCATTCAGTACTTC.